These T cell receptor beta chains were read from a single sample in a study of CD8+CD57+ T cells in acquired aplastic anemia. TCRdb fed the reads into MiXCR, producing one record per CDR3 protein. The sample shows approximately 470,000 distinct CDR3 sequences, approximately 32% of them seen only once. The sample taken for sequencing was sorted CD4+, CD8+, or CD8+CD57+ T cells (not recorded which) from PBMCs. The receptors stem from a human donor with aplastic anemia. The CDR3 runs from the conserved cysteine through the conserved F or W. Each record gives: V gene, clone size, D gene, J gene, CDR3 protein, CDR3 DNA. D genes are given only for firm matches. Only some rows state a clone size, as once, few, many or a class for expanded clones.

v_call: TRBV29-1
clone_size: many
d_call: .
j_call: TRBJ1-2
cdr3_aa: CSAPSLVGGPQTF
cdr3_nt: TGCAGCGCCCCTTCCTTAGTGGGAGGGCCCCAAACCTTC

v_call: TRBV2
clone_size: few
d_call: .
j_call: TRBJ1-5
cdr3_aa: CASSEGGWNNQPQHF
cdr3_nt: TGTGCCAGCAGTGAAGGAGGATGGAATAATCAGCCCCAGCATTTT

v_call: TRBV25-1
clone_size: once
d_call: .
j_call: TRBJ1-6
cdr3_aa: CAGSANSPLHF
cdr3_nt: TGTGCCGGCAGCGCTAATTCACCTCTCCACTTT

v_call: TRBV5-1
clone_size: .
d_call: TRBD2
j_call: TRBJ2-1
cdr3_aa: CASSGRFERGTRVEQFF
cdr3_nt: TGCGCCAGCAGCGGCCGGTTTGAGCGGGGGACAAGGGTGGAGCAGTTCTTC

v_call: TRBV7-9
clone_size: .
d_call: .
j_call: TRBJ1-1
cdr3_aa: CASSREQDGEAFF
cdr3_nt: TGTGCCAGCAGCCGAGAACAGGACGGCGAAGCTTTCTTT

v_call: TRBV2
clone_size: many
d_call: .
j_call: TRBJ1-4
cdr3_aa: CARRGSNEKLFF
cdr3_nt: TGTGCCAGAAGGGGGAGTAATGAAAAACTGTTTTTT

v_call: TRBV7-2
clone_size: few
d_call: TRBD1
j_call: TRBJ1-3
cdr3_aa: CASSHRDRVRNTIYF
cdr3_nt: TGTGCCAGCAGCCACCGAGACAGGGTTAGGAACACCATATATTTT

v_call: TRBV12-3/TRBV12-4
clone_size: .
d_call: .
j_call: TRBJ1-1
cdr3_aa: CASSPTRQAFF
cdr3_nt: TGTGCCAGCAGTCCAACCCGTCAGGCTTTCTTT

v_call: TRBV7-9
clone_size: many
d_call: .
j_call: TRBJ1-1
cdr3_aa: CASEENTEAFF
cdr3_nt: TGTGCCAGCGAGGAGAACACTGAAGCTTTCTTT

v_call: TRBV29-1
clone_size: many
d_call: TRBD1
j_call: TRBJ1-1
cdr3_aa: CSVDPQGAATEAFF
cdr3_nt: TGCAGCGTTGATCCGCAGGGGGCGGCCACTGAAGCTTTCTTT

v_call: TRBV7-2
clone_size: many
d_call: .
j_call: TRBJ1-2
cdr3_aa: CASSLLGAYGYTF
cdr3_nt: TGTGCCAGCAGCTTATTGGGGGCATATGGCTACACCTTC

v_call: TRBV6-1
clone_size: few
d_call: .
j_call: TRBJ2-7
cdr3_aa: CASSGTPYEQYF
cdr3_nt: TGTGCCAGCAGTGGGACACCCTACGAGCAGTACTTC

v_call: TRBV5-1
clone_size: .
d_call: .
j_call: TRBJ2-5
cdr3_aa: CASSLGTRQETQYF
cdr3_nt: TGCGCCAGCAGCTTGGGGACGCGACAAGAGACCCAGTACTTC

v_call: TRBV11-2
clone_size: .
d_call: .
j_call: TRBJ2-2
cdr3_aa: CASSVRWDGSPTGELFF
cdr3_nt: TGTGCCAGCAGCGTACGGTGGGATGGCAGCCCCACCGGGGAGCTGTTTTTT

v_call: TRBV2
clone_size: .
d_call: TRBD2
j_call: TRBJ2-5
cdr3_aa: CASGPFLSGASGTQYF
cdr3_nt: TGTGCCAGCGGGCCGTTTTTGAGCGGGGCCAGTGGGACCCAGTACTTC

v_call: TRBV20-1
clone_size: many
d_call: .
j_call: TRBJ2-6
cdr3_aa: CSAKTPYDSGANVLTF
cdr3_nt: TGCAGTGCAAAAACCCCCTACGACTCTGGGGCCAACGTCCTGACTTTC

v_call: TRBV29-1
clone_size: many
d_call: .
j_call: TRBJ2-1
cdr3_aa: CSVPADRQYNEQFF
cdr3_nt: TGCAGCGTTCCAGCGGACAGACAATACAATGAGCAGTTCTTC

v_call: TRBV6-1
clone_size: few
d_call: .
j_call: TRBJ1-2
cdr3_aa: CASSGARGSPGYTF
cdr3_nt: TGTGCCAGCAGTGGTGCGCGCGGTTCACCAGGCTACACCTTC

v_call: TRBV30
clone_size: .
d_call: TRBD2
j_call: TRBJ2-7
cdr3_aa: CAWASRGVIYEQYF
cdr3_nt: TGTGCCTGGGCCTCCCGGGGGGTAATCTACGAGCAGTACTTC

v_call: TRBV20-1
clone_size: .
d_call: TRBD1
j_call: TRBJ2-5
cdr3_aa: CSAPDRGETQYF
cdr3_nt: TGCAGTGCTCCGGACAGGGGAGAGACCCAGTACTTC

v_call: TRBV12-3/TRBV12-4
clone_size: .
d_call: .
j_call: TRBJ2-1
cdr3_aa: CASSSLLALFF
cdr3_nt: TGTGCCAGCAGTTCACTACTAGCTCTGTTCTTC

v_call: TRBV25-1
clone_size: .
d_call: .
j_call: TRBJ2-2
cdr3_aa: CASSRGVISAGELFF
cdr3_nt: TGTGCCAGCAGCCGAGGGGTCATTTCGGCCGGGGAGCTGTTTTTT

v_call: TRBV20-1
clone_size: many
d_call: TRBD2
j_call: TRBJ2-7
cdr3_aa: CSARLTSGGSEQYF
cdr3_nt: TGCAGTGCTAGACTGACTAGCGGGGGATCCGAGCAGTACTTC

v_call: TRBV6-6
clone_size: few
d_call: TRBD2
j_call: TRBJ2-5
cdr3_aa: CASSYSIGGSRQETQYF
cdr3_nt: TGTGCCAGCAGTTACTCGATAGGCGGGAGTAGGCAAGAGACCCAGTACTTC

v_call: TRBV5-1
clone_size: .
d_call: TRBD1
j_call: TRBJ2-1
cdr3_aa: CASSPSGTGGLETQFF
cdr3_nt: TGCGCCAGCAGCCCCTCCGGGACAGGGGGCTTGGAGACCCAGTTCTTC

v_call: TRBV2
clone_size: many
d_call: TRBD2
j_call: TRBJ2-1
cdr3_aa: CASRAGLANNEQFF
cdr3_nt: TGTGCCAGTAGGGCGGGACTAGCGAACAATGAGCAGTTCTTC

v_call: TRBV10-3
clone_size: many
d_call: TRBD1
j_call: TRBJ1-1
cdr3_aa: CAISQTGVTEAFF
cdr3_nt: TGTGCCATCAGCCAGACAGGGGTCACTGAAGCTTTCTTT

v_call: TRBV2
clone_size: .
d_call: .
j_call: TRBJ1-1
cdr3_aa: CASKDTLNTEAFF
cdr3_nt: TGTGCCAGCAAGGACACCCTGAACACTGAAGCTTTCTTT

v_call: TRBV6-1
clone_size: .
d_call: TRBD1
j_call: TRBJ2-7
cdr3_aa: CASRKTGTGNYEQYF
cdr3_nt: TGTGCCAGCAGAAAAACCGGGACAGGGAACTACGAGCAGTACTTC

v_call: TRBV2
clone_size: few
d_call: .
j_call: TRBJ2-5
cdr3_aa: CASSGGRPGTQYF
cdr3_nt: TGTGCCAGCAGTGGGGGGCGCCCCGGCACCCAGTACTTC

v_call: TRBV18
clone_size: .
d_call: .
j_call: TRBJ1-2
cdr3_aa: CASSPGPRGGYGYTF
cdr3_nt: TGTGCCAGCTCACCCGGACCGCGTGGTGGCTATGGCTACACCTTC

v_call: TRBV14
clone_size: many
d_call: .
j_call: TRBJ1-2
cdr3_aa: CASSQDVRLTGDYGYTF
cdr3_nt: TGTGCCAGCAGCCAAGATGTCCGCCTGACAGGAGACTATGGCTACACCTTC

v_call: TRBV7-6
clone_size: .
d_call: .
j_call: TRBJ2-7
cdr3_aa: CANSYNARDEQYF
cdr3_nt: TGTGCCAACAGCTATAACGCGAGGGATGAGCAGTACTTC

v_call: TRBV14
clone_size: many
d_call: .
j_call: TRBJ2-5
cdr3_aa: CASSRKFRETQYF
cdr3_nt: TGTGCCAGCAGTCGCAAGTTTAGGGAGACCCAGTACTTC

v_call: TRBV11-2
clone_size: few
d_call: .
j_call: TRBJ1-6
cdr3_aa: CASSLVRGRTSPLHF
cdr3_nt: TGTGCCAGCAGCTTAGTTCGGGGGCGGACTTCACCCCTCCACTTT

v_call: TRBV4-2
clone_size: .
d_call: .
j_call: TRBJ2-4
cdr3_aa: CASSQDANFGQGRNIQYF
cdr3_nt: TGTGCCAGCAGCCAAGATGCGAATTTTGGGCAGGGTCGAAACATTCAGTACTTC

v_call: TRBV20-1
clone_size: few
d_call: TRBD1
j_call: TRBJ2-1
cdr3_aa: CSATTGVSYNEQFF
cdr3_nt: TGCAGTGCGACGACAGGGGTGTCCTACAATGAGCAGTTCTTC

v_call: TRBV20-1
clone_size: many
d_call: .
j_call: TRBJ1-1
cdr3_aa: CSARGNMNTEAFF
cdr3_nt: TGCAGTGCACGCGGGAACATGAACACTGAAGCTTTCTTT

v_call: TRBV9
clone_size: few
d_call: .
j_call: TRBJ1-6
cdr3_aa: CASSVVGTPHSPLHF
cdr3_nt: TGTGCCAGCAGCGTAGTCGGGACACCCCATTCACCCCTCCACTTT

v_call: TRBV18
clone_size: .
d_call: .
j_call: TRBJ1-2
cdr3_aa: CASSPGELDYGYTF
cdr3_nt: TGTGCCAGCTCACCAGGGGAATTGGACTATGGCTACACCTTC